A selection of T cell receptor beta chains follows, all from one sample in a study of shared clonotypes between healthy human individuals. Using immunoSEQ multiplex PCR, the repertoire was profiled, and TCRdb retains in-frame clones only, with some absent. The sample gives 2 million or so clones, approximately 95% of which show up once; 0.13% is in the top ten. Input material: naive CD4+ T cells sorted from blood. The receptors were sampled from a man younger than 30 in good health. Both conserved end residues are part of each CDR3. Fields, in order: J gene, D gene, clone size, V gene, CDR3 protein, CDR3 DNA. D genes are given only for firm matches. Rows may omit the clone size; those that give it use once, few, many or a size class.

j_gene: TRBJ2-7; d_gene: TRBD1; abundance: -; v_gene: TRBV10-1; CDR3aa: CATPWDRLPF; CDR3nt: TGCGCCACCCCCTGGGACAGGCTCCCTTTC
j_gene: TRBJ2-5; d_gene: -; abundance: -; v_gene: TRBV5-6; CDR3aa: CASSFRTAGALVETQYF; CDR3nt: TGTGCCAGCAGCTTCCGAACGGCAGGAGCCCTAGTAGAGACCCAGTACTTC
j_gene: TRBJ2-2; d_gene: -; abundance: -; v_gene: TRBV30; CDR3aa: CAWLRGRTNTGELFF; CDR3nt: TGTGCCTGGTTACGGGGCAGGACTAACACCGGGGAGCTGTTTTTT
j_gene: TRBJ2-2; d_gene: -; abundance: -; v_gene: TRBV7-2; CDR3aa: CASSKWYTGELFF; CDR3nt: TGTGCCAGCAGCAAATGGTACACCGGGGAGCTGTTTTTT
j_gene: TRBJ2-2; d_gene: -; abundance: -; v_gene: TRBV7-9; CDR3aa: CASSIGFHTGELFF; CDR3nt: TGTGCCAGCAGCATCGGGTTTCACACCGGGGAGCTGTTTTTT
j_gene: TRBJ1-4; d_gene: -; abundance: -; v_gene: TRBV6-1; CDR3aa: CASRSGVIEKLFF; CDR3nt: TGTGCCAGCAGGTCAGGGGTCATTGAAAAACTGTTTTTT
j_gene: TRBJ1-5; d_gene: -; abundance: -; v_gene: TRBV5-1; CDR3aa: CASSLTGGSNQPQHF; CDR3nt: TGCGCCAGCAGCTTAACGGGGGGCAGCAATCAGCCCCAGCATTTT
j_gene: TRBJ2-1; d_gene: -; abundance: -; v_gene: TRBV7-8; CDR3aa: CASSLVGGSYNEQFF; CDR3nt: TGTGCCAGCAGCTTAGTTGGGGGTAGTTACAATGAGCAGTTCTTC
j_gene: TRBJ2-7; d_gene: -; abundance: -; v_gene: TRBV20-1; CDR3aa: CSARGSYEQYF; CDR3nt: TGCAGTGCTAGAGGCAGCTACGAGCAGTACTTC
j_gene: TRBJ1-1; d_gene: -; abundance: -; v_gene: TRBV5-1; CDR3aa: CASSLDTGSGTEAFF; CDR3nt: TGCGCCAGCAGCTTGGATACAGGGTCGGGCACTGAAGCTTTCTTT
j_gene: TRBJ2-7; d_gene: TRBD2; abundance: -; v_gene: TRBV4-1; CDR3aa: CASSHRLAGSYEQYF; CDR3nt: TGCGCCAGCAGCCATAGACTAGCGGGCTCCTACGAGCAGTACTTC
j_gene: TRBJ1-5; d_gene: -; abundance: once; v_gene: TRBV25-1; CDR3aa: CASSDSRWWSNQPQHF; CDR3nt: TGTGCCAGCAGTGACTCTCGTTGGTGGAGCAATCAGCCCCAGCATTTT
j_gene: TRBJ1-4; d_gene: -; abundance: -; v_gene: TRBV5-6; CDR3aa: CASRGWRVNEKLFF; CDR3nt: TGTGCCAGCAGAGGGTGGCGTGTTAATGAAAAACTGTTTTTT
j_gene: TRBJ2-7; d_gene: -; abundance: -; v_gene: TRBV4-1; CDR3aa: CASSQVPGRGAKDEQYF; CDR3nt: TGCGCCAGCAGCCAAGTTCCTGGTAGGGGCGCGAAGGACGAGCAGTACTTC
j_gene: TRBJ1-3; d_gene: -; abundance: -; v_gene: TRBV28; CDR3aa: CASSEAGAGNTIYF; CDR3nt: TGTGCCAGCAGTGAAGCGGGCGCTGGAAACACCATATATTTT
j_gene: TRBJ2-7; d_gene: -; abundance: -; v_gene: TRBV7-2; CDR3aa: CASSHPVGVSYEQYF; CDR3nt: TGTGCCAGCAGTCACCCGGTAGGGGTTTCCTACGAGCAGTACTTC
j_gene: TRBJ2-1; d_gene: TRBD2; abundance: -; v_gene: TRBV6-1; CDR3aa: CASSVGTSGWNEQFF; CDR3nt: TGTGCCAGCAGTGTCGGGACTAGCGGGTGGAATGAGCAGTTCTTC
j_gene: TRBJ1-1; d_gene: TRBD1; abundance: -; v_gene: TRBV2; CDR3aa: CASSVQGVTEAFF; CDR3nt: TGTGCCAGCAGTGTTCAGGGGGTCACTGAAGCTTTCTTT
j_gene: TRBJ2-7; d_gene: TRBD1; abundance: once; v_gene: TRBV2; CDR3aa: CASRGQPVEQYF; CDR3nt: TGTGCCAGCAGGGGACAGCCTGTGGAGCAGTACTTC
j_gene: TRBJ2-7; d_gene: TRBD1; abundance: -; v_gene: TRBV5-8; CDR3aa: CASSLGWGQGRYEQYF; CDR3nt: TGTGCCAGCAGCTTGGGTTGGGGACAGGGACGCTACGAGCAGTACTTC
j_gene: TRBJ1-6; d_gene: TRBD1; abundance: few; v_gene: TRBV25-1; CDR3aa: CASRGQGVESPLHF; CDR3nt: TGTGCCAGCAGGGGACAGGGGGTAGAGTCACCCCTCCACTTT
j_gene: TRBJ2-2; d_gene: -; abundance: -; v_gene: TRBV7-9; CDR3aa: CASSLGQQGGELFF; CDR3nt: TGTGCCAGCAGCCTGGGGCAGCAGGGCGGGGAGCTGTTTTTT
j_gene: TRBJ2-5; d_gene: -; abundance: -; v_gene: TRBV2; CDR3aa: CASSASGGAVETQYF; CDR3nt: TGTGCCAGCAGTGCCAGTGGGGGGGCCGTCGAGACCCAGTACTTC
j_gene: TRBJ2-7; d_gene: -; abundance: -; v_gene: TRBV7-6; CDR3aa: CASSQKGTEQYF; CDR3nt: TGTGCCAGCAGCCAAAAGGGGACCGAGCAGTACTTC
j_gene: TRBJ2-7; d_gene: -; abundance: -; v_gene: TRBV4-2; CDR3aa: CASSQDGGAEQYF; CDR3nt: TGTGCCAGCAGCCAAGATGGGGGGGCCGAGCAGTACTTC
j_gene: TRBJ2-5; d_gene: TRBD1; abundance: -; v_gene: TRBV6-1; CDR3aa: CASRQGALSETQYF; CDR3nt: TGTGCCAGCAGACAGGGGGCTCTCAGCGAGACCCAGTACTTC
j_gene: TRBJ1-2; d_gene: -; abundance: -; v_gene: TRBV6-5; CDR3aa: CASSARQGNYGYTF; CDR3nt: TGTGCCAGCAGTGCCCGGCAGGGTAACTATGGCTACACCTTC
j_gene: TRBJ1-5; d_gene: TRBD1; abundance: -; v_gene: TRBV6-1; CDR3aa: CASSERTGHLSNQPQHF; CDR3nt: TGTGCCAGCAGTGAACGGACAGGCCATCTTAGCAATCAGCCCCAGCATTTT
j_gene: TRBJ2-5; d_gene: TRBD2; abundance: -; v_gene: TRBV29-1; CDR3aa: CSTRVTSGGSQETQYF; CDR3nt: TGCAGCACACGAGTGACTAGCGGGGGATCACAAGAGACCCAGTACTTC
j_gene: TRBJ1-2; d_gene: -; abundance: once; v_gene: TRBV14; CDR3aa: CASSQGPGAGGYTF; CDR3nt: TGTGCCAGCAGCCAAGGACCAGGGGCGGGTGGCTACACCTTC
j_gene: TRBJ2-7; d_gene: -; abundance: -; v_gene: TRBV6-5; CDR3aa: CASRPMAGYTNEQYF; CDR3nt: TGTGCCAGCAGGCCTATGGCGGGCTATACAAACGAGCAGTACTTC
j_gene: TRBJ2-3; d_gene: TRBD2; abundance: -; v_gene: TRBV10-3; CDR3aa: CAITPSGDTDTQYF; CDR3nt: TGTGCCATCACCCCTAGCGGGGATACAGATACGCAGTATTTT
j_gene: TRBJ1-2; d_gene: -; abundance: -; v_gene: TRBV30; CDR3aa: CAWSVPGRGFSTF; CDR3nt: TGTGCCTGGAGTGTACCGGGCAGGGGATTTAGCACCTTC
j_gene: TRBJ2-1; d_gene: -; abundance: -; v_gene: TRBV29-1; CDR3aa: CSVPAQGVHNEQFF; CDR3nt: TGCAGCGTTCCCGCACAGGGAGTCCACAATGAGCAGTTCTTC
j_gene: TRBJ2-7; d_gene: -; abundance: -; v_gene: TRBV18; CDR3aa: CASSPGQNSYEQYF; CDR3nt: TGTGCCAGCTCCCCGGGGCAGAACTCCTACGAGCAGTACTTC
j_gene: TRBJ1-2; d_gene: TRBD1; abundance: -; v_gene: TRBV7-9; CDR3aa: CASSLSGTGGEGGYTF; CDR3nt: TGTGCCAGCAGCTTATCGGGGACAGGGGGCGAGGGTGGCTACACCTTC
j_gene: TRBJ2-1; d_gene: -; abundance: -; v_gene: TRBV5-5; CDR3aa: CASSLANWDNEQFF; CDR3nt: TGTGCCAGCAGCTTGGCTAACTGGGACAATGAGCAGTTCTTC
j_gene: TRBJ1-5; d_gene: -; abundance: -; v_gene: TRBV6-6; CDR3aa: CASSYTEGNQPQHF; CDR3nt: TGTGCCAGCAGTTACACGGAGGGCAATCAGCCCCAGCATTTT
j_gene: TRBJ1-2; d_gene: -; abundance: -; v_gene: TRBV2; CDR3aa: CASSVLLYNYGYTF; CDR3nt: TGTGCCAGCAGTGTTCTGCTTTATAACTATGGCTACACCTTC
j_gene: TRBJ2-1; d_gene: TRBD2; abundance: -; v_gene: TRBV5-1; CDR3aa: CASSFPSGGSDEQFF; CDR3nt: TGCGCCAGCAGCTTCCCTAGCGGGGGGAGCGATGAGCAGTTCTTC
j_gene: TRBJ2-5; d_gene: TRBD2; abundance: -; v_gene: TRBV6-5; CDR3aa: CASSYGLAGAQETQYF; CDR3nt: TGTGCCAGCAGTTACGGGCTAGCGGGGGCCCAAGAGACCCAGTACTTC
j_gene: TRBJ1-2; d_gene: -; abundance: -; v_gene: TRBV28; CDR3aa: CASSLSGGAANYGYTF; CDR3nt: TGTGCCAGCAGTTTATCGGGAGGGGCAGCAAACTATGGCTACACCTTC
j_gene: TRBJ1-1; d_gene: TRBD1; abundance: -; v_gene: TRBV6-6; CDR3aa: CASSFPGTENTEAFF; CDR3nt: TGTGCCAGCAGTTTCCCCGGGACAGAGAACACTGAAGCTTTCTTT
j_gene: TRBJ2-3; d_gene: -; abundance: once; v_gene: TRBV7-9; CDR3aa: CASSLADHTDTQYF; CDR3nt: TGTGCCAGCAGCTTAGCGGACCACACCGATACGCAGTATTTT
j_gene: TRBJ1-2; d_gene: TRBD1; abundance: -; v_gene: TRBV5-1; CDR3aa: CASSLIQTGGYGYTF; CDR3nt: TGCGCCAGCAGCCTTATTCAGACAGGGGGCTATGGCTACACCTTC
j_gene: TRBJ1-2; d_gene: -; abundance: -; v_gene: TRBV30; CDR3aa: CAWSRTRQPRNYGYTF; CDR3nt: TGTGCCTGGAGCCGTACGCGGCAGCCGAGGAACTATGGCTACACCTTC
j_gene: TRBJ2-3; d_gene: -; abundance: -; v_gene: TRBV14; CDR3aa: CASSQVRGISYF; CDR3nt: TGTGCCAGCAGCCAAGTAAGGGGTATCTCGTATTTT
j_gene: TRBJ2-4; d_gene: -; abundance: -; v_gene: TRBV6-6; CDR3aa: CASTEQGPIQYF; CDR3nt: TGTGCCAGCACCGAACAGGGTCCCATTCAGTACTTC
j_gene: TRBJ1-4; d_gene: -; abundance: -; v_gene: TRBV6-6; CDR3aa: CASTPSRAGEKLFF; CDR3nt: TGTGCCAGCACCCCGTCCCGGGCGGGTGAAAAACTGTTTTTT
j_gene: TRBJ2-2; d_gene: -; abundance: -; v_gene: TRBV7-9; CDR3aa: CASGTGELFF; CDR3nt: TGTGCCAGCGGGACAGGGGAGCTGTTTTTT
j_gene: TRBJ2-2; d_gene: TRBD1; abundance: -; v_gene: TRBV10-1; CDR3aa: CASSDPTGFGTGELFF; CDR3nt: TGCGCCAGCAGTGACCCGACAGGGTTTGGCACCGGGGAGCTGTTTTTT
j_gene: TRBJ2-7; d_gene: TRBD1; abundance: -; v_gene: TRBV4-1; CDR3aa: CASSQAGQGQTYEQYF; CDR3nt: TGCGCCAGCAGCCAAGCGGGACAGGGGCAAACCTACGAGCAGTACTTC
j_gene: TRBJ2-3; d_gene: -; abundance: -; v_gene: TRBV5-8; CDR3aa: CASSRRDRVTDTQYF; CDR3nt: TGTGCCAGCAGCCGCCGGGACCGCGTCACAGATACGCAGTATTTT
j_gene: TRBJ2-7; d_gene: TRBD2; abundance: -; v_gene: TRBV19; CDR3aa: CASSIEGGRYEQYF; CDR3nt: TGTGCCAGTAGTATAGAGGGCGGGAGATACGAGCAGTACTTC
j_gene: TRBJ1-1; d_gene: TRBD1; abundance: -; v_gene: TRBV6-5; CDR3aa: CASSSLGTGIEAFF; CDR3nt: TGTGCCAGCAGTTCTTTGGGGACAGGGATTGAAGCTTTCTTT
j_gene: TRBJ1-1; d_gene: -; abundance: -; v_gene: TRBV6-4; CDR3aa: CASSSTANTEAFF; CDR3nt: TGTGCCAGCAGCTCGACAGCCAACACTGAAGCTTTCTTT
j_gene: TRBJ1-5; d_gene: -; abundance: -; v_gene: TRBV19; CDR3aa: CASNQGVGNQPQHF; CDR3nt: TGTGCCAGTAATCAAGGGGTTGGCAATCAGCCCCAGCATTTT
j_gene: TRBJ2-7; d_gene: -; abundance: -; v_gene: TRBV6-5; CDR3aa: CASSYTLGSYEQYF; CDR3nt: TGTGCCAGCAGCTACACGTTGGGCTCCTACGAGCAGTACTTC
j_gene: TRBJ2-5; d_gene: -; abundance: -; v_gene: TRBV5-1; CDR3aa: CASSLESGLTSETQYF; CDR3nt: TGCGCCAGCAGCTTGGAATCCGGGTTAACGAGTGAGACCCAGTACTTC
j_gene: TRBJ2-5; d_gene: TRBD2; abundance: -; v_gene: TRBV9; CDR3aa: CASSPPRGGRDQSGATETQYF; CDR3nt: TGTGCCAGCAGCCCACCCCGGGGGGGCAGGGACCAGTCGGGGGCCACGGAGACCCAGTACTTC